The 29 T cell receptor beta chains below come from one sample, sequenced in a study of cytomegalovirus exposure and HLA in healthy donors. The PCR made use of 60 Vbeta and 13 Jbeta primers. TCRdb keeps only in-frame clones here, not all; method: immunoSEQ multiplex PCR. The sample has around 150,000 clones, around 77% seen once. The specimen sequenced was PBMCs. These receptors were taken from a man between 60 and 75 years old in good health and CMV-seronegative.

The chain has TRBV10-2 and TRBJ2-1, with TRBD2 matching 12 bases. Looked up from germline, CDR1 is WSHSY and CDR2 is SAAADI. V shed 6 bases and J 4 bases; nucleotides not matched to a gene: 16. The CDR3 spans 19 residues. The CDR3 nucleotides read TGCGCCAGCAGAGCTCCTAGCGGGAGGGCGGTTACAGGTTACAATGAGCAGTTCTTC. Translation gives CASRAPSGRAVTGYNEQFF.

This clone was counted only a few times. The chain is built from TRBV5-6 and TRBJ2-1, with TRBD1 matching 7 bases. CDR3 length equals 16 residues. CDR1 is SGHDT and CDR2 is YYEEEE in the germline V gene. The ends lost 2 bases at V and 4 bases at J; junction bases unmatched: 9. CDR3 DNA sequence: TGTGCCAGCAGCTTTGGCCCGGGACAGATTTACAATGAGCAGTTCTTC. Its translation is CASSFGPGQIYNEQFF. The variable domain in full, with the rest retrieved from reference TRBV5-6 and TRBJ2-1, is DAGVTQSPTHLIKTRGQQVTLRCSPKSGHDTVSWYQQALGQGPQFIFQYYEEEERQRGNFPDRFSGHQFPNYSSELNVNALLLGDSALYLCASSFGPGQIYNEQFFGPGTRLTVL.

Details on this clone: No conserved phenylalanine or tryptophan is present at the end of the CDR3, so a read error is the likely explanation. V gene TRBV4-3 combines with J gene TRBJ2-7, with D possibly TRBD1 on 6 matching bases. Trimming pared 0 bases from V and 6 bases from J, leaving 18 bases between. Germline-derived CDR1 and CDR2 are LGHNA and YSLEER. The CDR3 loop spans 16 amino acids. The CDR3 DNA is TGCGCCAGCAGCCAAGATGGGGGCGCGTTTAAGGGCGAGCAGTACCTC. This encodes CASSQDGGAFKGEQYL.

The chain combines TRBV4-2 with TRBJ2-7; the match to TRBD1 covers 9 bases. V gave up 1 base and J gave up 3 bases; unmatched junction bases: 4. Germline V gene lookup returns CDR1 LGHNA and CDR2 YNFKEQ. The CDR3 extends over 15 amino acids. The CDR3 reads CASSQAGTGFYEQYF. In DNA form, the CDR3 reads TGTGCCAGCAGCCAAGCCGGGACAGGGTTCTACGAGCAGTACTTC.

A few counts support this clone. The CDR3 protein is CASSQAWSSTDTQYF. The CDR3 nucleotides are TGCGCCAGCAGCCAAGCTTGGAGTAGTACAGATACGCAGTATTTT. The J gene is TRBJ2-3, the V gene TRBV4-1, with D hard to call. This CDR3 region has 15 residues. Germline lookup yields CDR1 MGHRA and CDR2 YSYEKL. Trimming pared 1 base from V and 3 bases from J, leaving 11 bases between.

This chain joins TRBV5-6 and TRBJ2-1; 11 nucleotides match TRBD2. The germline V gene encodes CDR1 SGHDT and CDR2 YYEEEE. After removal of 0 bases from V and 9 bases from J, the junction contained 8 bases not matched to a gene. This CDR3 is 16 amino acids long. CDR3 in DNA: TGTGCCAGCAGCTTGGTCCTCACTAGCGGGAGCACTGAGCAGTTCTTC. It yields the protein CASSLVLTSGSTEQFF.

This clone has only one observation. The chain links TRBV7-3 to TRBJ2-2, with a possible D match to TRBD1 (7 bases). Germline V lookup: CDR1 SGHTA, CDR2 FQGTGA. CDR3 size: 15 residues. Trimming cost V 6 bases and J 4 bases, with 15 bases left between them. CDR3 region: CASSSQGRSTGELFF. The CDR3 DNA reads TGTGCCAGCAGTTCACAGGGGAGGTCCACCGGGGAGCTGTTTTTT.

This sequence joins TRBV4-2 and TRBJ1-2; TRBD1 matches at 10 bases. Germline-derived CDR1 and CDR2 are LGHNA and YNFKEQ. The CDR3 has 17 residues. Unmatched junction bases numbered 8, after V lost 2 bases and J lost 2 bases. CDR3 residues: CASSQTPTGGKNYGYTF. Here the CDR3 DNA reads TGTGCCAGCAGCCAAACTCCGACAGGGGGCAAAAACTATGGCTACACCTTC.

The rearrangement uses TRBV19 and TRBJ2-7, with 7 bases lining up with TRBD1. Looked up from germline, CDR1 is LNHDA and CDR2 is SQIVND (reference sequence). V lost 4 bases to trimming and J lost 4 bases; unmatched junction nucleotides: 13. The CDR3 runs 16 residues. The CDR3 here is CASSRQQGRLWYEQYF. CDR3 nucleotides: TGTGCCAGTAGTAGACAACAGGGGCGGTTGTGGTACGAGCAGTACTTC.

The rearrangement joins TRBV7-2 to TRBJ2-7, with D tentatively TRBD1 (6 bases). CDR1 and CDR2 (germline): SGHTA, FQGNSA. This CDR3 contains 16 residues. The ends were cut back, 3 bases at V and 1 base at J, with 16 bases in the middle. The CDR3 DNA follows: TGTGCCAGCAGCTTGGCTAGCTGGGGGCAGTCCTACGAGCAGTACTTC. Amino acid sequence: CASSLASWGQSYEQYF.

V gene TRBV5-4 combines with J gene TRBJ1-1; a possible D gene is TRBD1 (5 bases). V lost 1 base and J 1 base, leaving 14 bases between the germline ends. Germline V gives CDR1 SGHNT, CDR2 YYREEE (reference sequence). The CDR3 is 16 residues long. CDR3 in amino acids: CASSLILWGENTEAFF. As DNA, the CDR3 is TGTGCCAGCAGCTTGATTCTTTGGGGGGAGAACACTGAAGCTTTCTTT.

This clone turned up a few times. The V and J genes are TRBV7-2 and TRBJ2-7; 12 positions agree with TRBD2. From germline, CDR1 is SGHTA and CDR2 FQGNSA. The CDR3 length is 15 residues. V gave up 5 bases and J gave up 2 bases; unmatched junction bases: 4. CDR3 sequence reads: CASSESSGRAYEQYF. The DNA of the CDR3 is TGTGCCAGCAGCGAGTCTAGCGGGAGGGCCTACGAGCAGTACTTC.

This chain connects TRBV5-1 to TRBJ2-1; 7 bases line up with TRBD2. The germline V gene has CDR1 SGHRS and CDR2 YFSETQ. The junction had 14 bases not matched to a gene; V was cut back by 7 bases and J by 4 bases. CDR3 size: 16 residues. In DNA form, the CDR3 reads TGCGCCAGCGGCCGGGGGGAGGCCTGGGGTTACAATGAGCAGTTCTTC. This encodes CASGRGEAWGYNEQFF.

V gene TRBV11-2 combines with J gene TRBJ1-6, with D hard to call. Trimming removed 1 base at V and 5 bases at J, with 9 bases between. This CDR3 is 15 amino acids long. Germline lookup yields CDR1 SGHAT and CDR2 FQNNGV. The DNA for the CDR3 is TGTGCCAGCAGCTTAGTTCCGGGAAATAATTCACCCCTCCACTTT. Translated, it gives CASSLVPGNNSPLHF. Based on the CDR3 plus reference TRBV11-2 and TRBJ1-6, the full variable domain is EAGVAQSPRYKIIEKRQSVAFWCNPISGHATLYWYQQILGQGPKLLIQFQNNGVVDDSQLPKDRFSAERLKGVDSTLKIQPAKLEDSAVYLCASSLVPGNNSPLHFGNGTRLTVT.

The chain employs TRBV28 and TRBJ2-3, with TRBD1 identical over 8 bases. Germline CDR1 is MDHEN and CDR2 is SYDVKM. The ends lost 6 bases at V and 0 bases at J; junction bases unmatched: 8. This CDR3 is 16 amino acids long. The CDR3 loop reads CASSIHQGASTDTQYF. The CDR3 DNA reads as TGTGCCAGCAGCATTCATCAGGGGGCCAGCACAGATACGCAGTATTTT.

This clone showed up just a few times. This chain connects TRBV6-1 to TRBJ2-5; tentatively, D is TRBD2 (7 bases). The V end was cut by 7 bases, the J end by 4 bases, with 16 bases between. This CDR3 has 14 residues. From germline, CDR1 is MNHNS and CDR2 SASEGT. CDR3 sequence (DNA): TGTGCCAGCACCTTTGGGGGGGCAGGAGAGACCCAGTACTTC. Translation gives CASTFGGAGETQYF.

This clone has just a few counts. The chain joins TRBV7-2 to TRBJ2-5, with TRBD2 matching over 9 bases. With the DNA end fitting TRBJ2-7 better, the J assignment may be wrong. The CDR3 spans 14 residues. In germline, CDR1 is SGHTA, CDR2 FQGNSA. For the CDR3, the DNA is TGTGCCAGCAGCCCGGGACTAGCTACCAACGAGCAGTACTTC. Protein product: CASSPGLATNEQYF.

This clone is a singleton in its sample. CDR3 sequence (DNA): TGTGCCAGCAGCCGAGGGACAGGAGCAAAAGCTTTCTTT. It encodes CASSRGTGAKAFF. The V and J genes are TRBV6-5 and TRBJ1-1, with TRBD1 identical over 8 bases. The CDR3 runs to 13 residues. J was trimmed by 9 bases and V by 6 bases; bases with no gene match: 9. Germline V gene data show CDR1 as MNHEY and CDR2 as SVGAGI.

This clone was detected a few times. V gene TRBV7-6 combines with J gene TRBJ2-1; 8 bases are a match to TRBD1. Germline CDR1 SGHVS, CDR2 FNYEAQ. The length of the CDR3 is 13 residues. J gave up 6 bases and V 5 bases, and 3 bases lay outside the gene matches. The chain's CDR3 is CASSTTGVNEQFF. The CDR3 DNA reads TGTGCCAGCAGCACGACAGGGGTCAATGAGCAGTTCTTC.

This clone was seen only a few times. This sequence joins TRBV2 and TRBJ2-5; a possible D gene is TRBD1 (5 bases). The CDR3 is 15 residues long. Between the trimmed V and J ends, which lost 3 bases and 2 bases, there was a span of 13 bases. CDR1 SNHLY and CDR2 FYNNEI come from the germline V gene. CDR3 coding DNA: TGTGCCAGCAGTGAGGTGCAGGGAACGCAAGAGACCCAGTACTTC. Residues: CASSEVQGTQETQYF.

This chain uses TRBV6-6 with TRBJ1-2; TRBD1 aligns across 7 bases. This CDR3 has 14 residues. The V gene's germline CDR1 is MNHNY and CDR2 SVGAGI (reference sequence). J was trimmed by 0 bases and V by 9 bases; bases with no gene match: 7. The CDR3 nucleotides read TGTGCCAGTATTCAGGGGGTAGCTAACTATGGCTACACCTTC. It encodes CASIQGVANYGYTF.

The chain recombines TRBV7-9 with TRBJ1-5, with no clear D. CDR1 and CDR2 from the germline V gene are SEHNR and FQNEAQ (reference sequence). This CDR3 spans 12 amino acids. Trimming left V 6 bases short and J 5 bases short, with 8 bases between. CDR3 amino acids: CASSYGDQPQHF. CDR3 nucleotide sequence: TGTGCCAGCAGTTACGGGGATCAGCCCCAGCATTTT.

This chain links TRBV7-8 with TRBJ2-7; maybe TRBD1 (5 bases). The CDR3 is 12 residues long. Germline values: CDR1 SGHVS, CDR2 FQNEAQ. V lost 1 base and J lost 5, with 6 bases in between. CDR3 amino acids: CASSLEGNEQYF. In nucleotides, the CDR3 is TGTGCCAGCAGCTTAGAGGGGAACGAGCAGTACTTC.

This chain links TRBV6-5 with TRBJ2-5; D perhaps matches TRBD1 (6 bases). V was clipped by 2 bases and J by 4 bases, with 17 bases between them. The CDR3 covers 16 residues. CDR1 and CDR2 (germline): MNHEY, SVGAGI. CDR3 nucleotide sequence: TGTGCCAGCAGTTACCCAACCCATACAGGGAGAGAGACCCAGTACTTC. Its translation: CASSYPTHTGRETQYF.

This sequence joins TRBV5-6 and TRBJ2-5; 8 bases align to TRBD2. Germline CDR1 and CDR2: SGHDT and YYEEEE. This CDR3 is built from 13 residues. The ends lost 4 bases at V and 2 bases at J; junction bases unmatched: 1. The CDR3 region is CASSRGGQETQYF. CDR3 sequence (DNA): TGTGCCAGCAGCCGGGGGGGGCAAGAGACCCAGTACTTC.

This sequence joins TRBV5-4 and TRBJ2-7; TRBD2 agrees at 10 bases. This CDR3 spans 14 amino acids. V shed 4 bases and J 9 bases; nucleotides not matched to a gene: 10. Germline-derived CDR1 and CDR2 are SGHNT and YYREEE (reference sequence). CDR3 protein: CASSPRGSGGRQYF. The CDR3, as DNA: TGTGCCAGCAGCCCCCGGGGTAGCGGGGGGAGGCAGTACTTC.

The rearrangement uses TRBV7-2 and TRBJ1-5; TRBD1 matches 7 bases. The CDR3 is 14 amino acids. Per germline, CDR1 SGHTA and CDR2 FQGNSA. After removal of 1 base from V and 6 bases from J, the junction contained 3 bases not matched to a gene. CDR3 DNA: TGTGCCAGCAGCTTAGGAGGGGGCATTCAGCCCCAGCATTTT. It translates to CASSLGGGIQPQHF.

This chain's CDR3 is CAGARAGGSSNEQFF. CDR3 bases: TGTGCCGGCGCCCGGGCAGGTGGGAGTAGCAATGAGCAGTTCTTC. The chain combines TRBV10-3 with TRBJ2-1; TRBD2 is a possible D gene (5 bases). This CDR3 contains 15 residues. CDR1 ENHRY and CDR2 SYGVKD come from the germline V gene. V was cut by 11 bases and J by 6 bases, with 23 bases left in between.

The sample holds one count of this clone. J is TRBJ1-2 and V is TRBV10-3; D remains unclear. The germline V and J ends were trimmed by 3 bases and 4 bases, with 12 bases remaining between them. The V gene's germline CDR1 is ENHRY and CDR2 SYGVKD. CDR3 length: 14 amino acids. This chain's CDR3 is CAISEELRAYGYTF. The CDR3 region has the DNA TGTGCCATCAGTGAAGAACTGAGGGCCTATGGCTACACCTTC.